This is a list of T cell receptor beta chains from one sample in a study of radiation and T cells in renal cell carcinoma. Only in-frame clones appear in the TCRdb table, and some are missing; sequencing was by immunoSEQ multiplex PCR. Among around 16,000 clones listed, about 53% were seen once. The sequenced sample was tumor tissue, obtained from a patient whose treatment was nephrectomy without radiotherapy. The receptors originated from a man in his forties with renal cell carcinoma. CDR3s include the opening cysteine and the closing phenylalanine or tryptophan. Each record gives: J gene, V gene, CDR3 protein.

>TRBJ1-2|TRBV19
CASTYSLTGYYGYTF
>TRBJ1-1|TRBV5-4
CASSRGQGHLNTEAFF
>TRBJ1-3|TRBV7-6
CASSRSGTLSGNTIYF
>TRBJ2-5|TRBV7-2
CASSLAREGWRETQYF
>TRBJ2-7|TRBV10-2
CASSEENRGSYEQYF
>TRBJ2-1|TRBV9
CASSPRTGGYYNEQFF
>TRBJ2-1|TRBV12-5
CASGLPTGEEQFF
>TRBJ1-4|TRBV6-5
CASSGLRNEKLFF
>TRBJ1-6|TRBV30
CAWSASSRDRGIAYSYNSPLHF
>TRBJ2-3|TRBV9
CASSVEAGSTDTQYF
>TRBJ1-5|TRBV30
CAWSGQGNQPQHF
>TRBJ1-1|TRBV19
CASSKIQGVRTEAFF
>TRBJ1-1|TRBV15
CATSREGTGGSRTEAFF
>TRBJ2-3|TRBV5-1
CASSFSGVTDTQYF
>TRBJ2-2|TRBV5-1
CASSTNTGELFF
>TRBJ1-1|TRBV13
CASSHGEGVITEAFF
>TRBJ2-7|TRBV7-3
CASSPGLRNWGDYEQYF
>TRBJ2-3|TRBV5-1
CASSLEGQGTDTQYF
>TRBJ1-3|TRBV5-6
CASSLGTQVSGNTIYF
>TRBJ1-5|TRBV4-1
CASSQEGLGGANGVGNQPQHF
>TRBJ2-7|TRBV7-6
CASSLGGTGGHEQYF
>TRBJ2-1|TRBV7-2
CASSSAGTGEQFF